This T cell receptor beta chain came from a study of regulatory T cells in long-lasting Graves disease (dated by TCRdb to 2020 to 2022). Regarding the study in general: Persistent Graves' disease was defined as antithyroid drug treatment for over 5 years with persistently positive TSH receptor autoantibodies. Patients with persistent Graves' disease were compared with patients with newly diagnosed Graves' disease using TCR sequencing and RNA sequencing of peripheral blood. The study was conducted in China and was registered as a clinical trial. A total of 33 samples were covered by TCR sequencing, comprising approximately 13 persistent and roughly 20 newly diagnosed Graves' disease patients. In the clinical cohort, patients with persistent Graves' disease had used antithyroid drugs for an average of about 9.4 years. Here is what the overall study found, with its caveats: Lower TCR Shannon entropy and fewer highly expanded clones were observed in persistent Graves' disease patients than in newly diagnosed patients, which suggested clonal expansion. A larger number of public clonotypes was shared among persistent patients (fewer than 3,000) than among newly diagnosed patients (over 850). Sequencing and analysis were restricted to the TCR beta chain. Persistent disease showed preferential use of TRBV28, TRBJ1-2 and TRBJ2-5, whereas newly diagnosed disease favored TRBV20-1 and TRBJ2-1. As a limitation, the authors acknowledged that the small sample size may reduce accuracy. The study examined only peripheral blood because the primary lesion, thyroid tissue, could not be accessed.

To note about this clonotype: No antigen is known for it. No clone much larger than this one lies a single base away; base qualities are absent.

Its CDR3 holds 15 amino acids, cysteine through phenylalanine. The kept DNA is CDR3 alone, 45 bases in frame from the first base. The V end loses 2 bases and the J end loses 7 bases, and a stretch of 18 bases separates them. Looking up the germline V gene yields CDR1 SGHTA and CDR2 FQGNSA. The method behind the library was multiplex PCR. Sequenced on an Illumina HiSeq 4000. iRepertoire HTBI primers and Arm-PCR amplification of CDR3 regions were used to construct TCR beta libraries. PCR products were gel purified before sequencing. Under the source paper's analysis protocol: Across samples, 60 to 70 TRBV and 14 TRBJ segments were identified and used for gene usage analysis of CDR3 amino acid clonotypes. Filtered high-quality paired reads were merged into contigs using COPE and FqMerger. BLAST was used to align contigs to IMGT TRBV, TRBD and TRBJ reference genes, and CDR3 was defined according to IMGT. Any clonotype with a frequency above 0.1% was classified as a highly expanded clone. Shannon entropy was used to measure repertoire diversity, and the Gini coefficient was used to measure V-J evenness. A clonotype found in more than one individual was treated as public. TCRdb applied fastp at Q25 and MiXCR to the public reads, then kept only in-frame beta chains. Entries are consolidated by CDR3 protein sequence, retaining the most common genes and DNA. The V and J calls come from TCRdb's annotation, not from the publication. Within this sample are a few hundred thousand distinct CDR3 sequences, with 23% of them counted one time only. The top ten constitute approximately 25% of the sample.

In light of the paper, this sample's time point label describes: persistent/refractory GD, antithyroid drugs over 5 years with positive TRAb. RNA was extracted from PBMCs in TRIzol for both TCR sequencing and RNA sequencing. Graves' disease was diagnosed according to American Thyroid Association guidelines. Patients for the study were recruited at an endocrinology department in Xi'an, China. Each patient gave about 9.1 milliliters of peripheral blood, collected in an EDTA anticoagulant tube. Ficoll Paque Plus density gradient separation was used to isolate PBMCs, and no additional T cell sorting was done. RNA quality was checked with an Agilent 2100 Bioanalyzer and agarose gel, and concentration with a NanoDrop 2000.

Sample: peripheral blood mononuclear cells (PBMCs), taken when the disease was refractory, from a patient treated with antithyroid drugs. The chain was built from TRBV7-2 and TRBJ2-7; the D gene may be TRBD1 or TRBD2, since each aligns over 5 bases. The receptor comes from a female donor with Graves disease. The DNA sequence follows: TGTGCCAGCAGCTTATCAAGAGGGACCCTAAATGAGCAGTACTTC. Translated, it gives CASSLSRGTLNEQYF.